This TCR beta chain was sequenced in a study of T cell changes during pregnancy in multiple sclerosis (dated by TCRdb to between 2018 and 2021). As for the study more broadly: The study examined how the T cell repertoire changed over the course of pregnancy in women with multiple sclerosis.

The CDR3, from cysteine to phenylalanine, totals 13 residues. The sequence is cut down to CDR3 DNA, 39 bases in frame from base 1. V lost 9 bases and J lost 0 bases, and the count of bases not matched to a germline gene is 1. Preparation of the library involved the immunoSEQ multiplex PCR assay. In TCRdb, the immuneACCESS table is reduced to in-frame sequences with V and J assigned. These tables do not hold every clone; where another copy was compared, an unresolved V gene accounts for under half, and the others remain unexplained. Within this sample are almost 95,000 clones, with roughly 90% of them counted one time only. Less than 2% of the sample is taken by the ten largest. Note on this clone: Which antigen it targets is not known. Base-call qualities are not available, and no considerably larger clone is one nucleotide away.

The TCR was taken from a female donor with multiple sclerosis, enrolled in a pregnancy study. Material: peripheral blood, obtained in the first trimester of pregnancy. This chain joins TRBV23-1 to TRBJ2-1; a stretch of 8 junction bases matches TRBD2. TRBV23-1 is classed as an ORF, of uncertain function. The nucleotide sequence reads as follows: TGCGCCAGGAGCGGGAGCTCCTACAATGAGCAGTTCTTC. It translates to CARSGSSYNEQFF.